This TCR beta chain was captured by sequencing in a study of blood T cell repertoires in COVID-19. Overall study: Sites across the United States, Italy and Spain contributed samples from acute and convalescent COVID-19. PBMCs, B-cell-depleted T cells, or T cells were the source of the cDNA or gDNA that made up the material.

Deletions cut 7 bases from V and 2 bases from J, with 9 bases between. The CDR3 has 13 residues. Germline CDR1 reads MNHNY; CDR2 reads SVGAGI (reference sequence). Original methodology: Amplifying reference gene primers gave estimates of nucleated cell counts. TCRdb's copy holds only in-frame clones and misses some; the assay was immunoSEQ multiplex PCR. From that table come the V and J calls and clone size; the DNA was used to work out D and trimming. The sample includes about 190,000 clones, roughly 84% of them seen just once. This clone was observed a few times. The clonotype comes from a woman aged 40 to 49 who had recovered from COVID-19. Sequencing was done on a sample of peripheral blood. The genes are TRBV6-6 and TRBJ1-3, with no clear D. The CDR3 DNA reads TGTGCCAGCACCCTCACTCCTGGAAACACCATATATTTT. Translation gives CASTLTPGNTIYF.